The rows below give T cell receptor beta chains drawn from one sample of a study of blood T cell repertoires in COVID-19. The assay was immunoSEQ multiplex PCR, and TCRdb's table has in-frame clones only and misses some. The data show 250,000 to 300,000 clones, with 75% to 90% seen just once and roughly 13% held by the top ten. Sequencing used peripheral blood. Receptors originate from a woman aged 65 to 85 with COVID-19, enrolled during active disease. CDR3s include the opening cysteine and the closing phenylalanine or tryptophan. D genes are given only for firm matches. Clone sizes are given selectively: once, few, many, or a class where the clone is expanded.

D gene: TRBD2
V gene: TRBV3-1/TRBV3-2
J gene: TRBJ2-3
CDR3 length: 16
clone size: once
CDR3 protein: CASTPLAGGGTDTQYF
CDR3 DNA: TGTGCCAGCACCCCACTAGCGGGGGGTGGCACAGATACGCAGTATTTT

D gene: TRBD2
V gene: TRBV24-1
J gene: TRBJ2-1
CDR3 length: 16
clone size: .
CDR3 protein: CATSDRPGLAGYEQFF
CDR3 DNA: TGTGCCACCAGTGATCGCCCTGGACTAGCGGGATATGAGCAGTTCTTC

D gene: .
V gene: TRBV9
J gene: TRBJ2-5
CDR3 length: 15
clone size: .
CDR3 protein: CASSVDGGGRETQYF
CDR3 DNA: TGTGCCAGCAGCGTAGATGGGGGGGGCCGGGAGACCCAGTACTTC

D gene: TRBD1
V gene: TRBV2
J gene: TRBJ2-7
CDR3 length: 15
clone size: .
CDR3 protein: CASSSETGGPYEQYF
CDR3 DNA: TGTGCCAGCAGTAGCGAAACAGGGGGTCCCTACGAGCAGTACTTC

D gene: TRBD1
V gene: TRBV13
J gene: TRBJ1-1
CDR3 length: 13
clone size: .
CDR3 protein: CASSPRTGEEAFF
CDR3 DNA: TGTGCCAGCAGCCCAAGGACAGGCGAGGAAGCTTTCTTT

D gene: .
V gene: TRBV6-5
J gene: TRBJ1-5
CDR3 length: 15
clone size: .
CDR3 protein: CASSYRGESNQPQHF
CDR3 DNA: TGTGCCAGCAGTTACAGGGGTGAAAGCAATCAGCCCCAGCATTTT

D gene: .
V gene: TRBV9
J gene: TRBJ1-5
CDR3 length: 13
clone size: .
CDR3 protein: CASSGVANQPQHF
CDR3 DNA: TGTGCCAGTTCGGGGGTTGCCAATCAGCCCCAGCATTTT

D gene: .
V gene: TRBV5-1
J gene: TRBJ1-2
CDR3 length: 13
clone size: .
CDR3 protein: CASRSGAANGYTF
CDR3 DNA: TGCGCCAGCAGGTCAGGGGCCGCGAATGGCTACACCTTC

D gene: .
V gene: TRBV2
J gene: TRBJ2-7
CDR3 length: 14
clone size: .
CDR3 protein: CASIPRTGYYEQYF
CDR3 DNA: TGTGCCAGCATCCCCCGAACAGGGTACTACGAGCAGTACTTC

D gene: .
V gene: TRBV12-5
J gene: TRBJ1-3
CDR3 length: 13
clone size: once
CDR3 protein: CASGLVRGDTIYF
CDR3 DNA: TGTGCTAGTGGTTTGGTACGAGGAGACACCATATATTTT

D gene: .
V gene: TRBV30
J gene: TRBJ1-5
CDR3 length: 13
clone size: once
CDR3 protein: CAWSSTSNQPQHF
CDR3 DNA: TGTGCCTGGAGTTCGACAAGCAATCAGCCCCAGCATTTT

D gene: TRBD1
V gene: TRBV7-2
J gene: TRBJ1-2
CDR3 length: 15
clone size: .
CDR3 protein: CASSFRTGEAYGYTF
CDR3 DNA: TGTGCCAGCAGCTTTAGGACAGGGGAAGCGTATGGCTACACCTTC

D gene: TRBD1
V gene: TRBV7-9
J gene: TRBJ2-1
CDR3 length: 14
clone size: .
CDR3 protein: CASRPGQGPGEQFF
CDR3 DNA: TGTGCCAGCAGACCGGGACAGGGACCGGGTGAGCAGTTCTTC

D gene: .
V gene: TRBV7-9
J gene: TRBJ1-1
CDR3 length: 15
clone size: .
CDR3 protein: CASSFRTVGDTEAFF
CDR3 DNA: TGTGCCAGCAGCTTTAGAACGGTAGGGGACACTGAAGCTTTCTTT

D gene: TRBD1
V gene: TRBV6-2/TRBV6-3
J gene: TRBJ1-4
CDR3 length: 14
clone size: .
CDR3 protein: CASSPGQGHEKLFF
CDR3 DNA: TGTGCCAGCAGTCCCGGACAGGGACATGAAAAACTGTTTTTT

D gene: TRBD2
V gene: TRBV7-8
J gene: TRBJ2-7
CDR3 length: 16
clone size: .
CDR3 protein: CASSLGTSGGTYEQYF
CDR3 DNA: TGTGCCAGCAGCCTGGGGACTAGCGGGGGGACCTACGAGCAGTACTTC

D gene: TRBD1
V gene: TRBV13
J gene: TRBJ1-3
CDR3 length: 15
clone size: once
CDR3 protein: CASSSGDRAGNTIYF
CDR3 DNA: TGTGCCAGCAGCTCAGGGGACAGGGCCGGAAACACCATATATTTT

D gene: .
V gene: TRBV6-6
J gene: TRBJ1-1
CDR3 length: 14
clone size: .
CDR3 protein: CASRAGPMNTEAFF
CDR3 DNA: TGTGCCAGCCGTGCAGGCCCCATGAACACTGAAGCTTTCTTT

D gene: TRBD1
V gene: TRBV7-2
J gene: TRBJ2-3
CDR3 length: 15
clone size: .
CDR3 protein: CASSETTGRADTQYF
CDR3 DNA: TGTGCCAGCAGCGAGACGACAGGGAGAGCAGATACGCAGTATTTT

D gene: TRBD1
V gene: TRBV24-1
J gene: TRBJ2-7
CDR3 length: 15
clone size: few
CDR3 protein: CATSDAGTGGYEQYF
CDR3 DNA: TGTGCCACCAGTGATGCCGGGACAGGGGGCTACGAGCAGTACTTC

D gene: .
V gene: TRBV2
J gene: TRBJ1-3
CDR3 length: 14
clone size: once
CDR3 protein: CASRRGGGRNTIYF
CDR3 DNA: TGTGCCAGCAGGCGGGGAGGGGGGCGAAACACCATATATTTT

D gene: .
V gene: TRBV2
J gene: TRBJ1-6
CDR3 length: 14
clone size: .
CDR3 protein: CASGDWGSNSPLHF
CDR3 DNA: TGTGCCAGCGGCGACTGGGGCTCAAATTCACCCCTCCACTTT

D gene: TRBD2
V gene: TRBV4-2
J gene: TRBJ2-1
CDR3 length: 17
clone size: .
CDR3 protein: CASSQEMTSGGADEQFF
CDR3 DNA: TGTGCCAGCAGCCAAGAAATGACTAGCGGGGGGGCAGATGAGCAGTTCTTC

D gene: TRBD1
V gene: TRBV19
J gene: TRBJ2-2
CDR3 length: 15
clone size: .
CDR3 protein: CASSMIDRVAGELFF
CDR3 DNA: TGTGCCAGTAGTATGATTGACAGGGTGGCCGGGGAGCTGTTTTTT

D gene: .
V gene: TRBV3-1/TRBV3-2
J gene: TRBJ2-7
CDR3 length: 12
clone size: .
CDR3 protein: CASSQATAGQYF
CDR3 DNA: TGTGCCAGCAGCCAGGCGACAGCTGGGCAGTACTTC

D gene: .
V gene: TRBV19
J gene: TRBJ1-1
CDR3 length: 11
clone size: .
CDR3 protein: CASSEALEAFF
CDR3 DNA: TGTGCCAGTAGTGAGGCACTAGAAGCTTTCTTT

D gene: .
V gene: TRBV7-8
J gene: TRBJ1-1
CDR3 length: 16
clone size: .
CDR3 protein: CASSLSPRLGANEAFF
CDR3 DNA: TGTGCCAGCAGCTTATCCCCGAGGTTGGGGGCAAATGAAGCTTTCTTT

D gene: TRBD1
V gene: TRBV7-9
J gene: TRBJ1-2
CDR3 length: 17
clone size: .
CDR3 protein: CASSLLGTGSGNYGYTF
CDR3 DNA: TGTGCCAGCAGCTTACTCGGGACAGGGAGTGGGAACTATGGCTACACCTTC

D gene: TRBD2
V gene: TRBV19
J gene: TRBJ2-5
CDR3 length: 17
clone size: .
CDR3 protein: CASSLPSRLSGGETQYF
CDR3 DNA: TGTGCCAGTAGTCTTCCATCCCGACTTAGCGGGGGAGAGACCCAGTACTTC

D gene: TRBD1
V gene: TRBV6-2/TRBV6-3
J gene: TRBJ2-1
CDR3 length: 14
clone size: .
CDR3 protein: CASSFGQGGYEQFF
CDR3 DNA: TGTGCCAGCAGTTTTGGACAGGGGGGGTATGAGCAGTTCTTC

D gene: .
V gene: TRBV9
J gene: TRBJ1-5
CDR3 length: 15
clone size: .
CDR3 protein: CASSVAPGVDQPQHF
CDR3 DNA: TGTGCCAGCAGCGTAGCTCCAGGGGTTGATCAGCCCCAGCATTTT

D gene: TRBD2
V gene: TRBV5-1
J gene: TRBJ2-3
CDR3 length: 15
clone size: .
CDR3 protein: CASSFSSGGTDTQYF
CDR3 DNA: TGCGCCAGCAGTTTTTCTAGCGGGGGCACAGATACGCAGTATTTT

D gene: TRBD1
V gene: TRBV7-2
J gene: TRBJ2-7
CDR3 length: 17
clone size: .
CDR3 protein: CASSLALAGGKSYEQYF
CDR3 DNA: TGTGCCAGCAGCTTAGCGCTGGCAGGGGGCAAATCCTACGAGCAGTACTTC

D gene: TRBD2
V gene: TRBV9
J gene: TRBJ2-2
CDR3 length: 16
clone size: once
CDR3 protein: CASSSTGLADTGELFF
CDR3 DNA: TGTGCCAGCAGCTCCACGGGACTAGCAGACACCGGGGAGCTGTTTTTT